This TCR beta chain was recorded in a study of human T cells and chemical hapten exposure. Study details: Per-sample TCR yields varied mainly from small pooled library volume differences.

Time point described: patch test 1, 2 weeks after DPC sensitization. Treatment specified: therapeutic diphenylcyclopropenone sensitization with weekly scalp DPC. Of note for this clonotype: Its antigen is not known.

MiXCR, run by TCRdb on the RACE reads, gives a single entry per CDR3 protein. The table includes around 110,000 distinct CDR3 sequences, around an eighth detected once. This CDR3 has 14 amino acids. Looked up from germline, CDR1 is SGHTA and CDR2 is FQGNSA. Trimming removed 0 bases from V and 10 bases from J; junction bases left unmatched: 4. Overall study results and limits: Alopecia was present in the donors, so their immune response may differ from healthy people's.

Here the sequenced sample was whole blood, taken in connection with sensitization to the hapten diphenylcyclopropenone (DPC). This TCR was recovered from a woman aged 50 to 60 with alopecia areata. Some clones in this sample may be carry-over from other donors' samples. The chain combines TRBV7-2 with TRBJ2-1; TRBD2 aligns across 9 bases. The DNA of the CDR3 is TGTGCCAGCAGCTTAGCGCTGAGCGGGGGGGAGCAGTTCTTC. This gives the protein CASSLALSGGEQFF. The whole variable domain, remainder taken from reference TRBV7-2 and TRBJ2-1, is GAGVSQSPSNKVTEKGKDVELRCDPISGHTALYWYRQSLGQGLEFLIYFQGNSAPDKSGLPSDRFSAERTGGSVSTLTIQRTQQEDSAVYLCASSLALSGGEQFFGPGTRLTVL.